At least ten counts were recorded for the clone carrying this TCR beta chain. The sample contains more than one DNA sequence encoding this CDR3. This entry belongs to a study of blood T cell repertoires in COVID-19. Study summary: PBMCs, B-cell-depleted T cells, or T cells were the source of the cDNA or gDNA that made up the material.

Authors' processing steps: For nucleated cells, counts were estimated from reference gene primer amplification. Data came from immunoSEQ multiplex PCR; TCRdb stores just in-frame clones and leaves some out. The V and J calls and clone size were taken over from that table, and D and trimming were inferred from the DNA. The sample records around 470,000 clones, approximately 92% being singletons. The sequencing input was peripheral blood. This clonotype was obtained from a man younger than 35 with COVID-19, enrolled during active disease.

In DNA, the CDR3 is TGTGCCAGCAGTTACTCAGGCGGGAGCTACGAGCAGTACTTC. It translates to CASSYSGGSYEQYF. The genes are TRBV6-5 and TRBJ2-7; TRBD2 matches 7 bases. This CDR3 comprises 14 residues. Germline values: CDR1 MNHEY, CDR2 SVGAGI. Germline trimming cut 0 bases from V and 3 bases from J; bases unmatched to any gene: 2.